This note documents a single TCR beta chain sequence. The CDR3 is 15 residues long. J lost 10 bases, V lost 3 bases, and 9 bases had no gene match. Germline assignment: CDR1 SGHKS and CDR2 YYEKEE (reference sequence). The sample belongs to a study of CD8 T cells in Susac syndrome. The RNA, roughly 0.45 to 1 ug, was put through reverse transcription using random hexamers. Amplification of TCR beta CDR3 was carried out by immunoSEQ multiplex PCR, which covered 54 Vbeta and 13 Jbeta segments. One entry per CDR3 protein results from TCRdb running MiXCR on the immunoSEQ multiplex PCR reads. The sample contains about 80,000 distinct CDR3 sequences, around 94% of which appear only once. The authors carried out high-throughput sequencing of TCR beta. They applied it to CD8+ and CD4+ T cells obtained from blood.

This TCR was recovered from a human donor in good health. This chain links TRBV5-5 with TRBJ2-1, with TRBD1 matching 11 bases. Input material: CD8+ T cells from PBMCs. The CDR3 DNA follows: TGTGCCAGCAGCTACCCGGGACAGGGGGTTCTGGAGCAGTTCTTC. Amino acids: CASSYPGQGVLEQFF.